This TCR beta chain derives from a study of blood T cell repertoires in COVID-19. In the source study's methods: Reference gene primers were amplified, and this amplification served to estimate nucleated cell counts. Assay used: immunoSEQ multiplex PCR; TCRdb lists only in-frame clones, some missing. V and J calls and clone size come straight from that table; D and trimming were deduced from the DNA. The repertoire has about 220,000 clones, roughly four fifths of them found once; the top ten carry about 4.8%. Followed longitudinally, the Seattle patients had been enrolled during active infection. This sequence was found in a woman between 70 and 85 years old with COVID-19, enrolled during active disease. The sample was peripheral blood.

CDR3 residues: CASSPRAPDTQYF. CDR3 in DNA: TGTGCCAGCTCACCACGGGCCCCAGATACGCAGTATTTT. V is TRBV18 and J is TRBJ2-3; D is unresolved. V lost 1 base and J 4 bases, leaving 6 bases between the germline ends. Germline CDR1 and CDR2: KGHSH and LQKENI. The CDR3 loop spans 13 amino acids.